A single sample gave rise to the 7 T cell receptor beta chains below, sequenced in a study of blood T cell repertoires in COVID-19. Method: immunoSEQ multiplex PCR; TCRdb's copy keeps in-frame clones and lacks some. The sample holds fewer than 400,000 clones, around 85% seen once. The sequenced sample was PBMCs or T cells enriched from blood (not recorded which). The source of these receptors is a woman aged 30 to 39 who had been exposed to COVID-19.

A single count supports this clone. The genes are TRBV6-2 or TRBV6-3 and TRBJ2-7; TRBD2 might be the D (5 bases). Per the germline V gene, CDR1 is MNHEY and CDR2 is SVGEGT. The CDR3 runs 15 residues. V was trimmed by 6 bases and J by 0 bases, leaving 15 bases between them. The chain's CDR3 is CASSLSRASSYEQYF. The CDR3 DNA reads TGTGCCAGCAGCCTGTCGCGGGCCAGCTCCTACGAGCAGTACTTC.

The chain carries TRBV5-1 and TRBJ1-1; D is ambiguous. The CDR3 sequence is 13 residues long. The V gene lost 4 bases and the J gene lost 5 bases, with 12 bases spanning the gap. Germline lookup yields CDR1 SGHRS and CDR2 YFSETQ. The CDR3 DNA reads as TGCGCCAGCAGCATCTCACGCGGAACTGAAGCTTTCTTT. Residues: CASSISRGTEAFF.

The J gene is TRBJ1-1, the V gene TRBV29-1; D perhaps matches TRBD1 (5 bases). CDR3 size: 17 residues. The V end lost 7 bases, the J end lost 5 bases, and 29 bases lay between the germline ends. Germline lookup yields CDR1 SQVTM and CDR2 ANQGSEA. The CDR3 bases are TGCAGCGCCTCGTTAGGGGCCCTGAGCCCGCTAGAGACTGAAGCTTTCTTT. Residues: CSASLGALSPLETEAFF.

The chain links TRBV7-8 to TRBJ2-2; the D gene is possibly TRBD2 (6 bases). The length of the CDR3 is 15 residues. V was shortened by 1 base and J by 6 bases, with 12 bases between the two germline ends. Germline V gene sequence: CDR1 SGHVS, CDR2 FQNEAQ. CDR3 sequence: CASSLGGVGAGELFF. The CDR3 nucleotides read TGTGCCAGCAGCTTAGGGGGGGTTGGAGCCGGGGAGCTGTTTTTT. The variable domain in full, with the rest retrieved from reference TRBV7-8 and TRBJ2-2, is GAGVSQSPRYKVAKRGQDVALRCDPISGHVSLFWYQQALGQGPEFLTYFQNEAQLDKSGLPSDRFFAERPEGSVSTLKIQRTQQEDSAVYLCASSLGGVGAGELFFGEGSRLTVL.

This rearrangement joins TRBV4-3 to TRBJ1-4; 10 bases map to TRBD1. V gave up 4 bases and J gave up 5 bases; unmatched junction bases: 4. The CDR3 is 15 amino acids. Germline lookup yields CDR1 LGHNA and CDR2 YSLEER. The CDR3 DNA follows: TGCGCCAGCAGCCGTACGGGACAGGGGAATGAAAAACTGTTTTTT. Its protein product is CASSRTGQGNEKLFF.

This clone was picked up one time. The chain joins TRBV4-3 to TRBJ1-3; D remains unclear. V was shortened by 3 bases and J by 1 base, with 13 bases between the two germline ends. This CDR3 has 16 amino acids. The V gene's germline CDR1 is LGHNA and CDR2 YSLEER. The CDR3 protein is CASSQDSPRSGNTIYF. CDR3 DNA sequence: TGCGCCAGCAGCCAGGACTCCCCCCGGTCTGGAAACACCATATATTTT.

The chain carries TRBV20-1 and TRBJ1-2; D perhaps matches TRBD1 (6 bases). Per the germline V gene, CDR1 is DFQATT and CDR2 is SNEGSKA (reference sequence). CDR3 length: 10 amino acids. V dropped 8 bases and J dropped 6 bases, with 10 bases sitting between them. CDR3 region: CSYRDDGYTF. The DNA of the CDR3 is TGCAGTTACAGGGATGATGGCTACACCTTC.